Shown below are 12 T cell receptor beta chains from a single sample sequenced in a study of T cells in Graves' hyperthyroidism and ophthalmopathy. RNA transcripts gave rise to amplified TCR beta CDR3 regions. First-round RT-PCR with HTBI primers amplified the TCR CDR3 region. TCRdb re-derived calls from the multiplex PCR reads in MiXCR, one entry per CDR3 protein. Of about 500,000 distinct CDR3 sequences in the sample, 17% were seen once. Sequencing was carried out using blood. All receptors derive from a woman between 18 and 29 years old with Graves' ophthalmopathy.

This clonotype was observed at least ten times. V is TRBV12-3 or TRBV12-4 and J is TRBJ1-1, with D possibly TRBD1 on 5 matching bases. Trimming cost V 6 bases and J 4 bases, with 18 bases left between them. The CDR3 is 15 residues long. CDR3 sequence: CASSWDPGLGTEAFF. DNA for the CDR3: TGTGCCAGCAGCTGGGATCCAGGGCTGGGCACTGAAGCTTTCTTT.

This clonotype was counted many times. The genes are TRBV7-9 and TRBJ2-2, with D hard to call. The CDR3 runs to 13 residues. Germline CDR1 SEHNR, CDR2 FQNEAQ (reference sequence). Trimming took off 5 bases at V and 8 bases at J, with 12 bases between the two ends. The CDR3 protein is CASSQSSSGELFF. CDR3 DNA sequence: TGTGCCAGCAGCCAAAGTAGTTCTGGGGAGCTGTTTTTT.

This clonotype was seen more than once but under ten times. The chain combines TRBV4-1 with TRBJ2-4, with D possibly TRBD2 on 5 matching bases. The V end lost 0 bases, the J end lost 9 bases, and 9 bases lay between the germline ends. From germline, CDR1 is MGHRA and CDR2 YSYEKL. The CDR3 sequence is 13 residues long. The CDR3 region has the DNA TGCGCCAGCAGCCAAGAAGCTGGGAGCATTCAGTACTTC. This encodes CASSQEAGSIQYF.

The sample holds many counts of this clonotype. The rearrangement links TRBV5-1 to TRBJ2-7; either TRBD1 or TRBD2 may supply D (5 bases each). V lost 2 bases, J lost 3 bases, and 15 bases lay in between. This CDR3 has 15 amino acids. CDR1 and CDR2 from the germline V gene are SGHRS and YFSETQ. The CDR3 DNA follows: TGCGCCAGCAGCTTATTGCCGGGAAGGGGCTACGAGCAGTACTTC. The encoded protein is CASSLLPGRGYEQYF.

The chain joins TRBV25-1 to TRBJ1-1, with TRBD1 identical over 7 bases. The ends lost 1 base at V and 3 bases at J; junction bases unmatched: 5. Germline CDR1 and CDR2: MGHDK and SYGVNS. The length of the CDR3 is 15 residues. The CDR3 DNA sequence: TGTGCCAGCAGTGAATCCCACAGGGGCCACACTGAAGCTTTCTTT. Its protein product is CASSESHRGHTEAFF.

There are a few counts of this clonotype. This chain connects TRBV7-2 to TRBJ2-5, with 8 bases identical to TRBD2. Germline-derived CDR1 and CDR2 are SGHTA and FQGNSA. The CDR3 is 15 amino acids. V was pared by 1 base and J by 3 bases, with 4 bases of the junction left unmatched. The CDR3 coding sequence is TGTGCCAGCAGCTTAGGTTCACTAGCGGAAGAGACCCAGTACTTC. Encoded protein: CASSLGSLAEETQYF. The whole variable domain, remainder taken from reference TRBV7-2 and TRBJ2-5, is GAGVSQSPSNKVTEKGKDVELRCDPISGHTALYWYRQSLGQGLEFLIYFQGNSAPDKSGLPSDRFSAERTGGSVSTLTIQRTQQEDSAVYLCASSLGSLAEETQYFGPGTRLLVL.

V is TRBV27 and J is TRBJ2-5, with TRBD1 matching 7 bases. Losses at the gene ends were 5 bases for V and 4 bases for J; bases not matched to a gene: 4. In germline, CDR1 is MNHEY, CDR2 SMNVEV (reference sequence). The CDR3 contains 13 residues. CDR3 coding DNA: TGTGCCAGCAGTGGGACAGCGACAGAGACCCAGTACTTC. This translates into CASSGTATETQYF.

Concerning this clonotype itself: This could be a read error, since a much larger clone is one nucleotide away. The chain couples TRBV20-1 to TRBJ1-5; D gene unclear. Germline V CDR1 and CDR2: DFQATT, SNEGSKA (reference sequence). The CDR3 contains 14 residues. The CDR3 DNA sequence: TGCAGTACTAGAAACGGTGGGGAAATCATGCCCCAGCATTTT. Its translation is CSTRNGGEIMPQHF.

The CDR3: CSARDVGAGANVLTF. The DNA for the CDR3 is TGCAGTGCTAGAGATGTGGGGGCTGGGGCCAACGTCCTGACTTTC. This sequence joins TRBV20-1 and TRBJ2-6; D may match TRBD1 or TRBD2 (5 bases each). This CDR3 spans 15 amino acids. Trimming took off 0 bases at V and 2 bases at J, with 8 bases between the two ends. The germline CDR1 and CDR2 sequences are DFQATT and SNEGSKA (reference sequence).

The table lists this clonotype with a few counts. A much bigger clone sits one base away, suggesting this may be a read error. V is TRBV7-9 and J is TRBJ2-3, with a weak D call TRBD2 (6 bases). The CDR3 is 15 residues long. Germline CDR1 and CDR2: SEHNR and FQNEAQ (reference sequence). Here the CDR3 DNA reads TGTGCCAGCAGCTTTTGGGGGGAGAAACCAGATACGCTGTATTTT. It translates to CASSFWGEKPDTLYF.

This clonotype appeared many times. The chain couples TRBV12-3 or TRBV12-4 to TRBJ1-1; D not certain. With 1 base removed from V and 1 base from J, the gap between germline ends came to 19 bases. The CDR3 runs to 18 residues. The CDR3 is CASSLDSMILGRNTEAFF. As DNA, the CDR3 is TGTGCCAGCAGTTTAGACTCTATGATATTGGGGAGGAACACTGAAGCTTTCTTT.

This clonotype came up many times. This rearrangement joins TRBV28 to TRBJ2-1; 10 nucleotides align to TRBD2. The CDR3 runs 15 residues. From germline, CDR1 is MDHEN and CDR2 SYDVKM. The trim removed 7 bases at V and 6 bases at J, leaving 9 bases unmatched. This CDR3 reads CASTEPGLAINEQFF. The CDR3, as DNA: TGTGCCAGCACCGAACCGGGACTAGCGATCAATGAGCAGTTCTTC.